The following is a TCR beta chain sequence with its context. The CDR3 contains 15 residues. Trimming removed 4 bases at V and 3 bases at J, with 14 bases between. Germline V gene sequence: CDR1 SGDLS, CDR2 YYNGEE. This entry belongs to a study of blood T cell repertoires in COVID-19. In the study overall: COVID-19 samples, acute and convalescent, were from the United States, Italy and Spain. The cDNA or gDNA used as material had been derived from T cells, B-cell-depleted T cells, or PBMCs.

Source study methods: Researchers report that nucleated cell counts were estimated from reference gene primer amplification. Here immunoSEQ multiplex PCR was the method, and the copy in TCRdb shows in-frame clones only, minus some. V, J and clone size are those of that table, while D and trimming were read from the DNA. This sample has about 190,000 clones; 60% to 85% occur once, and the top ten carry around a sixth. Specimen: peripheral blood. V usage is TRBV9 and J usage is TRBJ2-4; D uncertain. This receptor was identified in a man in his fifties or sixties with active or convalescent COVID-19. CDR3 DNA sequence: TGTGCCAGCAGCAGCACCGGGTCCGACAAAAACATTCAGTACTTC. Translated, it gives CASSSTGSDKNIQYF.